This T cell receptor beta chain was sequenced in a study of T cell changes during pregnancy in multiple sclerosis. After removal of 4 bases from V and 3 bases from J, the junction contained 7 bases not matched to a gene. CDR1 is SGHNT, CDR2 YYREEE, per germline (reference sequence). This CDR3 is 15 amino acids long. The protocol was immunoSEQ multiplex PCR, while the TCRdb copy is restricted to in-frame clones and leaves out a portion. There are roughly 120,000 clones in the sample; around 93% occur only once, and 6.2% lies in the top ten. J is TRBJ2-5 and V is TRBV5-4, with TRBD2 identical over 9 bases. Material: peripheral blood, obtained before pregnancy. The clonotype originates from a female donor with multiple sclerosis, enrolled in a pregnancy study. CDR3 coding DNA: TGTGCCAGCAGCCAAGTCCCTAGCGGGGAAGAGACCCAGTACTTC. It specifies CASSQVPSGEETQYF.